The present T cell receptor (beta chain) was sequenced within a study of blood T cell repertoires in COVID-19 (dated by TCRdb to about 2020). Looking at the study overall: Collaborator samples came from the United States, Italy and Spain and covered acute and convalescent phases of COVID-19. The material from the prospective study consisted of cDNA or gDNA derived from T cells, B-cell-depleted T cells, or PBMCs. Deeply sampled blood TCRbeta repertoires from subjects exposed to, actively infected with, or recovered from COVID-19 were included in the dataset. The repertoires were released in a freely available public database intended as a resource for research on the immune response to SARS-CoV-2. Samples were obtained from the ongoing ImmuneRACE study (first 160 participants) and from some 1,300 subjects provided by 6 global collaborators. Sample metadata almost always included a de-identified subject ID, COVID-19 status, age in years and sex. Where HLA class I and class II types were available, the types were taken from metadata supplied by the sample provider, not from assay-based typing. General conclusions and limits of the study: How much clinical and demographic metadata was included differed by source and by participant, and the metadata was provided uncurated.

CDR1 and CDR2, per the germline V gene, are KGHSH and LQKENI. Between the V and J ends, shortened by 2 bases and 11 bases respectively, the junction contains 16 bases. The CDR3 starts with the cysteine, ends with the phenylalanine, and has 14 residues. Only the CDR3 DNA is retained, 42 bases long and in frame from the first base. TCRbeta CDR3 regions were amplified from genomic DNA by means of the immunoSEQ Assay, a bias-controlled multiplex PCR. For the original study's pipeline: Nucleated cell counts per sample were estimated from amplification of reference gene primers within the assay. To quantify the absolute abundance of each unique TCRbeta CDR3 rearrangement, sequence reads were collapsed and filtered. For each sample, productive Simpson clonality was calculated as the square root of Simpson's diversity index over productive rearrangements. Entries here come from immuneACCESS through TCRdb and include only in-frame sequences with V and J called. Some clones fail to appear in such tables; in the studies checked, an unresolved V gene covers under half of the shortfall, and the cause of the remainder is unknown. For V, J and clone size, that table is used; D and trimming come from the DNA. This sample holds fewer than 250,000 clones; around 85% were observed only once. The top ten clones comprise 2% to 2.5% of the sample.

Whole blood was collected in K2EDTA tubes by collaborating institutions according to the institutions' own protocols. For TCRbeta analysis, collaborator samples were shipped as frozen whole blood, as isolated PBMCs, or as DNA extracted from either sample type. Notes on this clone: Its antigen is still unknown. The sample holds no much larger clone one base away, and base qualities are not on file.

The chain was built from TRBV18 and TRBJ1-5; the D gene remains uncertain. Sequences were obtained from peripheral blood. This sequence originates from a woman aged 45-65 years with acute or convalescent COVID-19. The DNA sequence is as follows: TGTGCCAGCTCACCAAACCAGATTGAGGGTTCCCAGCATTTT. Its protein product is CASSPNQIEGSQHF.